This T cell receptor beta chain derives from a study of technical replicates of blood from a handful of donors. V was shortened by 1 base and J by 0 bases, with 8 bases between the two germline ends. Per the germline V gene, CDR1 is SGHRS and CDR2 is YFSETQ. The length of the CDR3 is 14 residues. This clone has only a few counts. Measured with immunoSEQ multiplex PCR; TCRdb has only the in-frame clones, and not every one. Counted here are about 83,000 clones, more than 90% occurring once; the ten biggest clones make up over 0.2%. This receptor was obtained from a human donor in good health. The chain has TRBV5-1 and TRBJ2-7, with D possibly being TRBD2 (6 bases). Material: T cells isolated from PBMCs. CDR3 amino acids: CASSLQTSSYEQYF. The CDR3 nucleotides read TGCGCCAGCAGCTTGCAGACTAGCTCCTACGAGCAGTACTTC. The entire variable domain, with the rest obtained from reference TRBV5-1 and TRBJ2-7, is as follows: KAGVTQTPRYLIKTRGQQVTLSCSPISGHRSVSWYQQTPGQGLQFLFEYFSETQRNKGNFPGRFSGRQFSNSRSEMNVSTLELGDSALYLCASSLQTSSYEQYFGPGTRLTVT.